What follows are 32 T cell receptor beta chains derived from one specimen sequenced in a study of PD-1 blockade in mismatch repair-deficient tumors. Generated by immunoSEQ multiplex PCR, the TCRdb table keeps only in-frame clones and is missing some. In the table there are roughly 120,000 clones, roughly 86% of which are singletons. The sample in question was peripheral blood, obtained about 17 months after starting pembrolizumab. The receptors here all came from an adult with mismatch repair-deficient cancer.

V is TRBV19 and J is TRBJ2-1; D is unclear. The CDR3 is 13 residues long. In germline, CDR1 is LNHDA, CDR2 SQIVND (reference sequence). V lost 4 bases and J lost 9, with 13 bases in between. CDR3 amino acids: CASSNGPGGEQFF. DNA of the CDR3: TGTGCCAGTAGTAACGGACCTGGCGGTGAGCAGTTCTTC.

The V call is TRBV11-3, the J call TRBJ2-5, with D perhaps TRBD1 (6 bases). The germline V gene has CDR1 SGHNT and CDR2 YENEEA. The CDR3 loop spans 16 amino acids. Trimming shortened V by 2 bases and J by 1 base, and 14 bases separated the two germline ends. As DNA, the CDR3 is TGTGCCAGCAGCTTATTTACCGGACAGACCCAAGAGACCCAGTACTTC. Its protein product is CASSLFTGQTQETQYF.

Concerning this clone: This is likely a read error, given that the CDR3 carries no conserved phenylalanine or tryptophan at its end. The gene calls are TRBV28 and TRBJ1-2; the D is unclear. Trimming took 6 bases from V and 7 from J, leaving 12 bases between them. Germline lookup yields CDR1 MDHEN and CDR2 SYDVKM. This CDR3 is built from 12 residues. CDR3: CASRDTGTGYTL. CDR3 nucleotides: TGTGCCAGCAGGGATACCGGAACTGGCTACACCCTC.

J is TRBJ2-2 and V is TRBV4-1; D is perhaps TRBD2 (5 bases). CDR1 is MGHRA, CDR2 YSYEKL, per germline. Trimming took off 3 bases at V and 0 bases at J, with 8 bases between the two ends. The CDR3 length is 15 residues. In DNA, the CDR3 is TGCGCCAGCAGCCATCCGGGGTCGAACACCGGGGAGCTGTTTTTT. It codes for CASSHPGSNTGELFF.

This clone has only one observation. This chain links TRBV13 with TRBJ1-1; D ambiguous. Deletions cut 2 bases from V and 6 bases from J, with 16 bases between. The CDR3 consists of 15 residues. Germline values: CDR1 PRHDT, CDR2 FYEKMQ (reference sequence). The CDR3 sequence: CASSLSGSQRAEAFF. In DNA, the CDR3 is TGTGCCAGCAGCTTATCGGGAAGCCAGCGCGCTGAAGCTTTCTTT.

The chain links TRBV5-1 to TRBJ1-4; D uncertain. The CDR3 has 14 amino acids. Germline loops: CDR1 SGHRS, CDR2 YFSETQ. Trimming removed 0 bases from V and 3 bases from J, with 6 bases in between. CDR3 nucleotide sequence: TGCGCCAGCAGCTTGGCTCAGGCTAATGAAAAACTGTTTTTT. It specifies CASSLAQANEKLFF.

This clone was seen more than once but under ten times. The chain carries TRBV6-1 and TRBJ2-7; D is unclear. Germline lookup yields CDR1 MNHNS and CDR2 SASEGT. With 3 bases removed from V and 3 bases from J, the gap between germline ends came to 3 bases. The CDR3 length is 11 residues. CDR3 DNA: TGTGCCAGCAGTGACTTCTACGAGCAGTACTTC. Amino acids: CASSDFYEQYF.

The V and J genes are TRBV7-9 and TRBJ2-1, with D maybe TRBD1 (6 bases). V was pared by 3 bases and J by 6 bases, with 9 bases between. Germline lookup yields CDR1 SEHNR and CDR2 FQNEAQ (reference sequence). The CDR3 covers 13 residues. The CDR3 spells CASSFTGTNEQFF. DNA for the CDR3: TGTGCCAGCAGCTTCACAGGGACCAATGAGCAGTTCTTC.

This chain connects TRBV7-6 to TRBJ2-7; D gene unclear. Per the germline V gene, CDR1 is SGHVS and CDR2 is FNYEAQ. V lost 2 bases to trimming and J lost 3 bases, with 5 bases between them. CDR3 size: 12 residues. DNA for the CDR3: TGTGCCAGCAGCTTAATCAGCTACGAGCAGTACTTC. Translation: CASSLISYEQYF.

The chain is built from TRBV5-4 and TRBJ2-3; 8 positions agree with TRBD2. V shed 4 bases and J 0 bases; nucleotides not matched to a gene: 19. Germline V lookup: CDR1 SGHNT, CDR2 YYREEE (reference sequence). The CDR3 runs 20 residues. The CDR3 DNA reads as TGTGCCAGCAGCCCGCCGTTAATAGCGGGGAGCCTATTTAGCACAGATACGCAGTATTTT. Amino acids: CASSPPLIAGSLFSTDTQYF.

The rearrangement uses TRBV11-2 and TRBJ2-1, with D unresolved. CDR1 is SGHAT, CDR2 FQNNGV, per germline. The CDR3 contains 11 residues. The V gene lost 1 base and the J gene lost 8 bases, with 3 bases spanning the gap. The CDR3 region has the DNA TGTGCCAGCAGCTTAGTACATGAGCAGTTCTTC. This sequence encodes CASSLVHEQFF.

This rearrangement joins TRBV5-1 to TRBJ2-1, with D hard to call. V lost 0 bases and J 6 bases, leaving 10 bases between the germline ends. The germline V gene encodes CDR1 SGHRS and CDR2 YFSETQ. The CDR3 loop spans 14 amino acids. DNA of the CDR3: TGCGCCAGCAGCTTGGGTTCCCGCAGCAATGAGCAGTTCTTC. Translating it yields CASSLGSRSNEQFF.

The V call is TRBV27, the J call TRBJ1-4, with 7 bases fitting TRBD1. Germline loops: CDR1 MNHEY, CDR2 SMNVEV (reference sequence). The CDR3 loop spans 12 amino acids. The CDR3 sequence is CASSGTEEKLFF. The CDR3 bases are TGTGCTTCCTCCGGGACAGAAGAAAAACTGTTTTTT. The full variable domain, with the rest looked up from reference TRBV27 and TRBJ1-4, is EAQVTQNPRYLITVTGKKLTVTCSQNMNHEYMSWYRQDPGLGLRQIYYSMNVEVTDKGDVPEGYKVSRKEKRNFPLILESPSPNQTSLYFCASSGTEEKLFFGSGTQLSVL.

The rearrangement joins TRBV9 to TRBJ2-7, with no clear D. Trimming shortened V by 3 bases and J by 7 bases, and 17 bases separated the two germline ends. From germline, CDR1 is SGDLS and CDR2 YYNGEE. The CDR3 totals 14 residues. This chain's CDR3 is CASSGDSSYEEQYF. The CDR3 DNA reads as TGTGCCAGCAGCGGAGATTCCTCCTACGAAGAGCAGTACTTC.

The gene calls are TRBV19 and TRBJ2-7, with 7 bases lining up with TRBD1. CDR1 is LNHDA and CDR2 is SQIVND in the germline V gene (reference sequence). V shed 5 bases and J 0 bases; nucleotides not matched to a gene: 4. This CDR3 has 14 amino acids. The CDR3 region has the DNA TGTGCCAGTAGTGCCCGACAGGGCTCCTACGAGCAGTACTTC. It codes for CASSARQGSYEQYF.

The gene calls are TRBV7-2 and TRBJ1-1; D is unclear. Trimming left V 1 base short and J 4 bases short, with 22 bases between. Germline values: CDR1 SGHTA, CDR2 FQGNSA. The CDR3 spans 18 residues. CDR3 DNA: TGTGCCAGCAGCTTAGATTCAATCTCTGGGTACACGGGCACTGAAGCTTTCTTT. Encoded protein: CASSLDSISGYTGTEAFF.

Only one count was recorded for this clone. This chain uses TRBV10-2 with TRBJ2-1, with no clear D. Trimming pared 1 base from V and 5 bases from J, leaving 3 bases between. Germline CDR1 is WSHSY and CDR2 is SAAADI. The CDR3 is made up of 12 amino acids. CDR3 coding DNA: TGCGCCAGCAGTGAGTTAGACAATGAGCAGTTCTTC. This sequence encodes CASSELDNEQFF.

This clone was detected once. The V gene is TRBV19, the J gene TRBJ2-1; D might be TRBD2 (5 bases). V was clipped by 1 base and J by 7 bases, with 8 bases between them. The length of the CDR3 is 13 residues. Germline values: CDR1 LNHDA, CDR2 SQIVND (reference sequence). In nucleotides, the CDR3 is TGTGCCAGTAGTATAGCTAGCTGGAATGAGCAGTTCTTC. Translation: CASSIASWNEQFF.

This clone was recorded only once. V and J are TRBV4-1 and TRBJ1-5; a weak D match, TRBD1 (6 bases). Germline V CDR1 and CDR2: MGHRA, YSYEKL. V was shortened by 0 bases and J by 2 bases, with 11 bases between the two germline ends. This CDR3 is 16 amino acids long. In nucleotides, the CDR3 is TGCGCCAGCAGCCAAGATGGAAGGGGGGGCAATCAGCCCCAGCATTTT. Encoded protein: CASSQDGRGGNQPQHF.

V and J are TRBV19 and TRBJ1-1; D uncertain. CDR3 length: 15 residues. Germline assignment: CDR1 LNHDA and CDR2 SQIVND (reference sequence). Deletions cut 0 bases from V and 0 bases from J, with 8 bases between. CDR3 sequence: CASSIDPEMNTEAFF. DNA of the CDR3: TGTGCCAGTAGTATAGATCCAGAAATGAACACTGAAGCTTTCTTT.

In its sample, this clone was seen a few times. CDR3 amino acids: CASLEGGGYGYTF. In DNA, the CDR3 is TGTGCCAGCCTCGAGGGGGGCGGCTATGGCTACACCTTC. The chain joins TRBV2 to TRBJ1-2; tentative D call: TRBD1 (6 bases). Germline V lookup: CDR1 SNHLY, CDR2 FYNNEI. CDR3 length: 13 residues. The V end was cut by 8 bases, the J end by 4 bases, with 14 bases between.

This chain uses TRBV29-1 with TRBJ2-1, with a tentative D call TRBD1 (5 bases). This CDR3 comprises 17 residues. Germline V gene lookup returns CDR1 SQVTM and CDR2 ANQGSEA. The ends were cut back, 0 bases at V and 3 bases at J, with 18 bases in the middle. The CDR3 sequence: CSVEDTRFRVRYNEQFF. In nucleotides, the CDR3 is TGCAGCGTTGAAGACACTCGCTTCAGGGTTCGCTACAATGAGCAGTTCTTC.

The chain has TRBV5-1 and TRBJ2-3; 9 nucleotides align to TRBD1. After removal of 4 bases from V and 6 bases from J, the junction contained 9 bases not matched to a gene. The V gene's germline CDR1 is SGHRS and CDR2 YFSETQ. The CDR3 sequence is 15 residues long. CDR3 nucleotide sequence: TGCGCCAGCAGCGCTACAGGGGGCGAAGCGGATACGCAGTATTTT. Residues: CASSATGGEADTQYF.

This clone was detected only a few times. This chain links TRBV30 with TRBJ2-1; a possible D gene is TRBD2 (6 bases). V gave up 2 bases and J gave up 12 bases, with 11 bases separating them. CDR1 and CDR2 from the germline V gene are GTSNPN and SVGIG (reference sequence). The CDR3 runs to 11 residues. The CDR3 coding sequence is TGTGCCTGGAGTCCCGGGACTTGGCAGTTCTTC. Its protein is CAWSPGTWQFF. Supplemented by reference TRBV30 and TRBJ2-1, the full variable domain reads SQTIHQWPATLVQPVGSPLSLECTVEGTSNPNLYWYRQAAGRGLQLLFYSVGIGQISSEVPQNLSASRPQDRQFILSSKKLLLSDSGFYLCAWSPGTWQFFGPGTRLTVL.

Here the CDR3 DNA reads TGTGCCAGTAGGAAACAGGCTCAGCCCCAGCATTTT. It encodes CASRKQAQPQHF. The chain is built from TRBV19 and TRBJ1-5; D possibly corresponds to TRBD1 (5 bases). The CDR3 is 12 amino acids. Germline V gene data show CDR1 as LNHDA and CDR2 as SQIVND (reference sequence). V was trimmed by 6 bases and J by 6 bases, leaving 9 bases between them.

The chain couples TRBV10-3 to TRBJ2-7; no clear D. Germline-derived CDR1 and CDR2 are ENHRY and SYGVKD. Trimming took 4 bases from V and 2 from J, leaving 6 bases between them. CDR3 length equals 12 residues. The CDR3 sequence is CAISGPTYEQYF. Written as DNA, the CDR3 is TGTGCCATCAGTGGGCCTACCTACGAGCAGTACTTC.

This clone was observed a single time. This rearrangement joins TRBV10-3 to TRBJ1-2; the D gene is possibly TRBD1 (5 bases). Germline V lookup: CDR1 ENHRY, CDR2 SYGVKD. V lost 3 bases to trimming and J lost 0 bases, with 8 bases between them. The CDR3 consists of 14 residues. CDR3 bases: TGTGCCATCAGTGAACCGGGGCCTAACTATGGCTACACCTTC. Translation gives CAISEPGPNYGYTF.

This rearrangement joins TRBV4-1 to TRBJ2-7; perhaps TRBD1 as D (5 bases). Germline lookup yields CDR1 MGHRA and CDR2 YSYEKL. V lost 3 bases and J lost 6, with 15 bases in between. The CDR3 has 14 amino acids. This CDR3 reads CASSHPEGRGEQYF. The CDR3 nucleotides are TGCGCCAGCAGCCACCCAGAAGGAAGGGGCGAGCAGTACTTC.

The chain is built from TRBV15 and TRBJ2-7; 8 positions match TRBD2. CDR1 and CDR2 (germline): LNHNV, YYDKDF (reference sequence). V dropped 1 base and J dropped 0; count of bases not matched to a gene: 5. This CDR3 region has 16 residues. The CDR3 reads CATSRGFGTSSYEQYF. CDR3 bases: TGTGCCACCAGCAGAGGGTTCGGGACTAGCTCCTACGAGCAGTACTTC.

This chain links TRBV30 with TRBJ1-1, with a tentative D call TRBD1 (5 bases). The V end lost 4 bases, the J end lost 2 bases, and 14 bases lay between the germline ends. Looked up from germline, CDR1 is GTSNPN and CDR2 is SVGIG (reference sequence). There are 14 residues in the CDR3. DNA of the CDR3: TGTGCCTGGACCCCTAGGGACGGTAACACTGAAGCTTTCTTT. It yields the protein CAWTPRDGNTEAFF.

As concerns this clone: Different DNA sequences within this sample yield the same CDR3. The chain has TRBV4-2 and TRBJ2-1; D may be TRBD1 (7 bases). V was pared by 1 base and J by 1 base, with 8 bases between. The germline gives CDR1 LGHNA, CDR2 YNFKEQ. This CDR3 spans 15 amino acids. CDR3 DNA sequence: TGTGCCAGCAGCCAAGCAGGGGGGTCCTACAATGAGCAGTTCTTC. It encodes CASSQAGGSYNEQFF.

The chain employs TRBV7-9 and TRBJ2-7; no clear D. V was cut by 5 bases and J by 6 bases, with 20 bases left in between. CDR3 size: 15 residues. Looked up from germline, CDR1 is SEHNR and CDR2 is FQNEAQ (reference sequence). The CDR3 region has the DNA TGTGCCAGCAGCCCTATCGGCCTCAGACTTGGCGAGCAGTACTTC. This codes for CASSPIGLRLGEQYF.